Below, 22 T cell receptor beta chains from the same sample are listed, as sequenced in a study of cytomegalovirus exposure and HLA in healthy donors. Use of 60 Vbeta and 13 Jbeta primers characterized the PCR. The protocol was immunoSEQ multiplex PCR, while the TCRdb copy is restricted to in-frame clones and leaves out a portion. This table holds roughly 130,000 clones, 55% to 75% found once. What was sequenced was PBMCs. Receptors originate from a man aged 25-45 years in good health and CMV-seropositive.

The CDR3, as DNA: TGCGCCAGCAGCCAAGGGACATTAAACAATGAGCAGTTCTTC. As protein: CASSQGTLNNEQFF. The rearrangement uses TRBV4-1 and TRBJ2-1; the D gene is possibly TRBD1 (5 bases). Germline values: CDR1 MGHRA, CDR2 YSYEKL. The CDR3 totals 14 residues. Trimming took off 1 base at V and 5 bases at J, with 9 bases between the two ends.

The DNA for the CDR3 is TGTGCCAGCAGCGTAGAGCCGGGTAGCTACGAGCAGTACTTC. Protein sequence: CASSVEPGSYEQYF. The chain links TRBV9 to TRBJ2-7; D unresolved. Germline assignment: CDR1 SGDLS and CDR2 YYNGEE. V dropped 0 bases and J dropped 3 bases, with 10 bases sitting between them. The CDR3 is 14 amino acids.

V gene TRBV7-9 combines with J gene TRBJ2-7, with D possibly TRBD1 on 6 matching bases. Germline V gene sequence: CDR1 SEHNR, CDR2 FQNEAQ (reference sequence). V lost 5 bases to trimming and J lost 7 bases, with 15 bases between them. The CDR3 has 13 residues. As DNA, the CDR3 is TGTGCCAGCAGCCTATTCACAGGGCTTGAGCAGTACTTC. Residues: CASSLFTGLEQYF.

The V gene is TRBV25-1, the J gene TRBJ2-5; D possibly corresponds to TRBD2 (6 bases). CDR1 is MGHDK and CDR2 is SYGVNS in the germline V gene. V was shortened by 6 bases and J by 4 bases, with 18 bases between the two germline ends. The CDR3 covers 15 residues. CDR3 sequence reads: CASSLPTGLSETQYF. CDR3 DNA sequence: TGTGCCAGCAGCCTTCCTACGGGACTCTCAGAGACCCAGTACTTC.

This clone was detected a few times. J is TRBJ2-1 and V is TRBV28; 10 nucleotides agree with TRBD2. Losses at the gene ends were 8 bases for V and 6 bases for J; bases not matched to a gene: 10. CDR1 is MDHEN, CDR2 SYDVKM, per germline. The CDR3 spans 15 residues. CDR3 loop: CASRLGASGSNEQFF. The DNA of the CDR3 is TGTGCCAGCCGATTGGGGGCTAGCGGGAGCAATGAGCAGTTCTTC.

There are a few counts of this clone. The junction departs from the called germline gene at one end, perhaps through a read error. J is TRBJ2-3 and V is TRBV7-9; weak D call: TRBD2 (6 bases). There are 16 residues in the CDR3. Germline V gene data show CDR1 as SEHNR and CDR2 as FQNEAQ (reference sequence). The CDR3 loop is CSSSPAPGLHTDTQYF. CDR3 DNA sequence: TGTTCCAGCAGCCCAGCCCCGGGACTCCACACAGATACGCAGTATTTT. Looking up the rest from reference TRBV7-9 and TRBJ2-3 gives the full variable domain: DTGVSQNPRHKITKRGQNVTFRCDPISEHNRLYWYRQTLGQGPEFLTYFQNEAQLEKSRLLSDRFSAERPKGSFSTLEIQRTEQGDSAMYLCSSSPAPGLHTDTQYFGPGTRLTVL.

V is TRBV18 and J is TRBJ1-1; the match to TRBD1 covers 8 bases. This CDR3 has 14 residues. From germline, CDR1 is KGHSH and CDR2 LQKENI. The V segment lost 2 bases and the J segment 4 bases; nucleotides outside the gene matches: 3. The CDR3 loop reads CASSPVTGGTEAFF. CDR3 in DNA: TGTGCCAGCTCACCAGTTACAGGGGGCACTGAAGCTTTCTTT.

The CDR3 loop reads CASSLDEGACGYTF. The CDR3 DNA sequence: TGCGCCAGCAGTCTTGATGAGGGGGCCTGTGGCTACACCTTC. V gene TRBV4-3 combines with J gene TRBJ1-2; 7 bases map to TRBD1. The CDR3 extends over 14 amino acids. Germline V CDR1 and CDR2: LGHNA, YSLEER. V trimming: 6 bases; J trimming: 7 bases; junction bases outside the gene matches: 11.

The chain carries TRBV4-2 and TRBJ2-5, with 11 bases matching TRBD2. The J call may be wrong; the DNA end is better matched by TRBJ2-7. The germline V gene encodes CDR1 LGHNA and CDR2 YNFKEQ. CDR3 size: 15 residues. This CDR3 is CASSRSSGRTDEQYF. The CDR3 nucleotides are TGTGCCAGCAGCCGCTCTAGCGGGAGGACTGACGAGCAGTACTTC.

This chain links TRBV27 with TRBJ2-5; D gene uncertain. The ends were cut back, 5 bases at V and 2 bases at J, with 9 bases in the middle. Germline CDR1 MNHEY, CDR2 SMNVEV (reference sequence). The CDR3 has 13 residues. DNA for the CDR3: TGTGCCAGCAGTGTGCGGTATCAAGAGACCCAGTACTTC. Its protein is CASSVRYQETQYF.

The chain uses TRBV2 and TRBJ1-2; D is undetermined. Germline CDR1 is SNHLY and CDR2 is FYNNEI. CDR3 size: 13 residues. Trimming pared 2 bases from V and 2 bases from J, leaving 6 bases between. As DNA, the CDR3 is TGTGCCAGCAGTGAACCCGGGAACTATGGCTACACCTTC. Its translation: CASSEPGNYGYTF.

This clone appeared a few times. The V call is TRBV5-1, the J call TRBJ2-1, with D tentatively TRBD2 (5 bases). V was pared by 2 bases and J by 9 bases, with 18 bases between. CDR3 size: 15 residues. The germline V gene has CDR1 SGHRS and CDR2 YFSETQ. CDR3 in amino acids: CASSFNGHPEGEQFF. As DNA, the CDR3 is TGCGCCAGCAGCTTTAATGGCCACCCAGAGGGTGAGCAGTTCTTC.

This rearrangement joins TRBV6-5 to TRBJ1-5; D remains unclear. CDR1 and CDR2 (germline): MNHEY, SVGAGI. The V end lost 1 base, the J end lost 9 bases, and 13 bases lay between the germline ends. The CDR3 covers 14 residues. CDR3 nucleotide sequence: TGTGCCAGCAGTTACTATTTCGGTGCCTGGCCCCAGCATTTT. As protein: CASSYYFGAWPQHF.

The chain recombines TRBV5-1 with TRBJ2-1, with 11 nucleotides matching TRBD2. Germline V gene lookup returns CDR1 SGHRS and CDR2 YFSETQ. CDR3 length equals 15 residues. V lost 2 bases to trimming and J lost 5 bases; unmatched junction nucleotides: 3. The CDR3 bases are TGCGCCAGCAGCTTAGGGACTAGCGGACACAATGAGCAGTTCTTC. The encoded protein is CASSLGTSGHNEQFF.

The genes are TRBV27 and TRBJ1-2; TRBD1 matches 7 bases. CDR1 MNHEY and CDR2 SMNVEV come from the germline V gene (reference sequence). The V gene end was trimmed by 2 bases and the J gene end by 4 bases; junction bases not matched to a gene: 7. The CDR3 is made up of 15 amino acids. For the CDR3, the DNA is TGTGCCAGCAGTTTACATCCCGCAGGGGGCTATGGCTACACCTTC. Amino acid sequence: CASSLHPAGGYGYTF.

This chain links TRBV7-9 with TRBJ2-3; 12 bases align to TRBD2. The V and J ends lost 2 bases and 4 bases, in that order; junction bases with no gene match: 1. The length of the CDR3 is 15 residues. Per germline, CDR1 SEHNR and CDR2 FQNEAQ (reference sequence). CDR3 region: CASSLLAGGPDTQYF. CDR3 sequence (DNA): TGTGCCAGCAGCTTACTAGCGGGAGGGCCAGATACGCAGTATTTT.

The chain uses TRBV5-4 and TRBJ2-7; 7 nucleotides agree with TRBD2. Looked up from germline, CDR1 is SGHNT and CDR2 is YYREEE (reference sequence). The CDR3 contains 16 residues. Trimming took 2 bases from V and 3 from J; bases not matched to a gene: 11. The CDR3 reads CASSFQNGLVFYEQYF. The CDR3 nucleotides read TGTGCCAGCAGCTTTCAAAATGGACTAGTCTTCTACGAGCAGTACTTC.

Concerning this clone: At one end, the junction sequence differs from germline, possibly due to a read error. Other DNA sequences in the same sample also yield this CDR3. The chain combines TRBV11-2 with TRBJ1-4; the D gene is possibly TRBD1 (5 bases). CDR1 and CDR2 from the germline V gene are SGHAT and FQNNGV. This CDR3 has 19 residues. The CDR3 DNA follows: TGCGCCAGCAGCTTTAAGCCCCCTACTTGGGGCGAGAACTCGGAAAAACTGTTTTTT. Encoded protein: CASSFKPPTWGENSEKLFF.

The genes are TRBV29-1 and TRBJ2-1, with D maybe TRBD1 (5 bases). Germline assignment: CDR1 SQVTM and CDR2 ANQGSEA. This CDR3 has 13 amino acids. Trimming removed 6 bases at V and 8 bases at J, with 17 bases between. CDR3 nucleotides: TGCAGCGTCCGAAGGCAGGGTCACCATGAGCAGTTCTTC. It yields the protein CSVRRQGHHEQFF.

The V gene is TRBV28, the J gene TRBJ1-5; TRBD1 might be the D (5 bases). The CDR3 extends over 17 amino acids. CDR1 MDHEN and CDR2 SYDVKM come from the germline V gene. With 3 bases removed from V and 0 bases from J, the gap between germline ends came to 15 bases. CDR3 bases: TGTGCCAGCAGTTTCCTAGGAAGGGGCTATAGCAATCAGCCCCAGCATTTT. Its protein product is CASSFLGRGYSNQPQHF. Filled out from reference TRBV28 and TRBJ1-5, the complete variable domain reads DVKVTQSSRYLVKRTGEKVFLECVQDMDHENMFWYRQDPGLGLRLIYFSYDVKMKEKGDIPEGYSVSREKKERFSLILESASTNQTSMYLCASSFLGRGYSNQPQHFGDGTRLSIL.

This clone was found a few times. The chain is built from TRBV7-3 and TRBJ2-7; 7 nucleotides match TRBD2. Germline CDR1 reads SGHTA; CDR2 reads FQGTGA. The CDR3 sequence is 15 residues long. After removal of 5 bases from V and 4 bases from J, the junction contained 11 bases not matched to a gene. The CDR3 coding sequence is TGTGCCAGCAGCAGGACTAGTCTAGGCCCATACGAGCAGTACTTC. It codes for CASSRTSLGPYEQYF.

V is TRBV2 and J is TRBJ2-7, with 7 bases lining up with TRBD1. The germline V gene has CDR1 SNHLY and CDR2 FYNNEI. Trimming cost V 7 bases and J 2 bases; bases outside gene matches: 5. This CDR3 spans 13 amino acids. Written as DNA, the CDR3 is TGTGCCAGCACGGGGACAGCGGCCTACGAGCAGTACTTC. Translated: CASTGTAAYEQYF. Supplemented by reference TRBV2 and TRBJ2-7, the full variable domain reads EPEVTQTPSHQVTQMGQEVILRCVPISNHLYFYWYRQILGQKVEFLVSFYNNEISEKSEIFDDQFSVERPDGSNFTLKIRSTKLEDSAMYFCASTGTAAYEQYFGPGTRLTVT.